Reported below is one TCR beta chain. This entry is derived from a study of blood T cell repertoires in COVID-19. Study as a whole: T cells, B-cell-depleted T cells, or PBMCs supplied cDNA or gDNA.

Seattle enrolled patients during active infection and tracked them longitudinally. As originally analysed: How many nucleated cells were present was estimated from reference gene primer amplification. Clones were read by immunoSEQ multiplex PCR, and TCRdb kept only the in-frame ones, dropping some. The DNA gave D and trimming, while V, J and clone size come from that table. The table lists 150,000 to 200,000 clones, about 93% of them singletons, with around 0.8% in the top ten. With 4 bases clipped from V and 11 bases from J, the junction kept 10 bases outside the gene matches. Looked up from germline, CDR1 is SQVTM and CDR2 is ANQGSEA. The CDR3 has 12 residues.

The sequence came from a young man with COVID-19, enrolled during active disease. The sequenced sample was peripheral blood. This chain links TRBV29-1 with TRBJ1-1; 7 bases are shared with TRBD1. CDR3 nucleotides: TGCAGCGTTGCGGAGACAGGGCGGAGGGCTTTCTTT. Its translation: CSVAETGRRAFF.